These T cell receptor beta chains were read from a single sample in a study of shared clonotypes between healthy human individuals. Here immunoSEQ multiplex PCR was the method, and the copy in TCRdb shows in-frame clones only, minus some. The repertoire includes roughly 2,500,000 clones, under 95% of them detected once, and 0.36% sits in the top ten. What was sequenced was naive CD4+ T cells from PBMCs. Receptors originate from a man younger than 35 in good health. Some clones in this sample may be carry-over from other donors' samples. Each CDR3 is given with its conserved first and last residue. Each record gives: V gene, clone size, D gene, J gene, CDR3 DNA, CDR3 protein. D genes are given only for firm matches. Size tells how often a clone was seen (once, few, many) or the class of an expanded clone, and some rows leave it out.

v_gene: TRBV5-1; abundance: .; d_gene: .; j_gene: TRBJ1-4; CDR3nt: TGCGCCAGCAGCTTGACCTTGGCGGGTGAAAAACTGTTTTTT; CDR3aa: CASSLTLAGEKLFF
v_gene: TRBV4-1; abundance: .; d_gene: .; j_gene: TRBJ1-4; CDR3nt: TGCGCCAGCAGCCAAACGGGTTCTAATGAAAAACTGTTTTTT; CDR3aa: CASSQTGSNEKLFF
v_gene: TRBV5-1; abundance: .; d_gene: TRBD1; j_gene: TRBJ2-5; CDR3nt: TGCGCCAGCAGCATGGGACAGGGGGAGACCCAGTACTTC; CDR3aa: CASSMGQGETQYF
v_gene: TRBV7-2; abundance: .; d_gene: .; j_gene: TRBJ2-1; CDR3nt: TGTGCCAGCAGCTCGGACTCCATAGGAGGCGAGCAGTTCTTC; CDR3aa: CASSSDSIGGEQFF
v_gene: TRBV27; abundance: .; d_gene: .; j_gene: TRBJ2-2; CDR3nt: TGTGCCAGCAGTTTAATGGGGAGACGGGACACCGGGGAGCTGTTTTTT; CDR3aa: CASSLMGRRDTGELFF
v_gene: TRBV28; abundance: .; d_gene: .; j_gene: TRBJ1-1; CDR3nt: TGTGCCAGCAGTTTAAGGCAGGGTGTAGCTTTCTTT; CDR3aa: CASSLRQGVAFF
v_gene: TRBV4-1; abundance: .; d_gene: .; j_gene: TRBJ1-3; CDR3nt: TGCGCCAGCAGCCTACAGGGTCAAGACTCTGGAAACACCATATATTTT; CDR3aa: CASSLQGQDSGNTIYF
v_gene: TRBV18; abundance: .; d_gene: .; j_gene: TRBJ1-2; CDR3nt: TGTGCCAGCTCACCCCAGACGACTAGCTATGGCTACACCTTC; CDR3aa: CASSPQTTSYGYTF
v_gene: TRBV7-8; abundance: .; d_gene: .; j_gene: TRBJ2-2; CDR3nt: TGTGCCAGCAGCGCCCATTCGACCGGGGAGCTGTTTTTT; CDR3aa: CASSAHSTGELFF
v_gene: TRBV30; abundance: .; d_gene: .; j_gene: TRBJ1-2; CDR3nt: TGTGCCTGGAGTGAGGGAGAAGCTTATGGCTACACCTTC; CDR3aa: CAWSEGEAYGYTF
v_gene: TRBV5-1; abundance: .; d_gene: .; j_gene: TRBJ2-3; CDR3nt: TGCGCCAGCAGCTTTGGAACGGCCACAGATACGCAGTATTTT; CDR3aa: CASSFGTATDTQYF
v_gene: TRBV2; abundance: .; d_gene: TRBD2; j_gene: TRBJ2-2; CDR3nt: TGTGCCAGCAGGCCGTCGGCGGGAGCTGACGGGGAGCTGTTTTTT; CDR3aa: CASRPSAGADGELFF
v_gene: TRBV5-8; abundance: .; d_gene: .; j_gene: TRBJ2-1; CDR3nt: TGTGCCAGCAGCTTGGCCCAGCGGTTCTCTATCTTC; CDR3aa: CASSLAQRFSIF
v_gene: TRBV2; abundance: .; d_gene: .; j_gene: TRBJ2-5; CDR3nt: TGTGCCAGCAGTTTTACCGCAGAGACCCAGTACTTC; CDR3aa: CASSFTAETQYF
v_gene: TRBV28; abundance: .; d_gene: .; j_gene: TRBJ2-7; CDR3nt: TGTGCCAGCAGAGAAGGGATCATAAACGAGCAGTACTTC; CDR3aa: CASREGIINEQYF
v_gene: TRBV7-2; abundance: .; d_gene: TRBD1; j_gene: TRBJ2-7; CDR3nt: TGTGCCAGCAGCTTACGAGGGGGCGCGTTGAGTACCGAGCAGTACTTC; CDR3aa: CASSLRGGALSTEQYF
v_gene: TRBV28; abundance: .; d_gene: .; j_gene: TRBJ1-2; CDR3nt: TGTGCCAGCAGTTTATTAGGGACAAGCCCCTTAACTGATGGCTACACCTTC; CDR3aa: CASSLLGTSPLTDGYTF
v_gene: TRBV6-1; abundance: .; d_gene: TRBD1; j_gene: TRBJ1-2; CDR3nt: TGTGCCAGCAGTCGACAGGGCCCCTATGGCTACACCTTC; CDR3aa: CASSRQGPYGYTF
v_gene: TRBV19; abundance: few; d_gene: .; j_gene: TRBJ1-1; CDR3nt: TGTGCCAGTAGTATCCGGAGTACTGAAGCTTTCTTT; CDR3aa: CASSIRSTEAFF
v_gene: TRBV6-6; abundance: .; d_gene: TRBD2; j_gene: TRBJ2-7; CDR3nt: TGTGCCAGCCGGCTAGCGGGACAATACCTCGAGCAGTACTTC; CDR3aa: CASRLAGQYLEQYF
v_gene: TRBV10-3; abundance: .; d_gene: TRBD2; j_gene: TRBJ2-5; CDR3nt: TGTGCCACGGGACTAGCGGGAGAAGGAGAGACCCAGTACTTC; CDR3aa: CATGLAGEGETQYF
v_gene: TRBV29-1; abundance: .; d_gene: TRBD2; j_gene: TRBJ2-7; CDR3nt: TGCAGCGCAACCGGGACTAGCGGGTCCCACGAGCAGTACTTC; CDR3aa: CSATGTSGSHEQYF
v_gene: TRBV4-1; abundance: .; d_gene: .; j_gene: TRBJ2-2; CDR3nt: TGCGCCAGCAGCAAACCGGGACTCGCCGGGGAGCTGTTTTTT; CDR3aa: CASSKPGLAGELFF
v_gene: TRBV29-1; abundance: .; d_gene: .; j_gene: TRBJ2-7; CDR3nt: TGCAGCGTTGCCCCCCTTACCGCCAGGCAAGGGTACGACGAGCAGTACTTC; CDR3aa: CSVAPLTARQGYDEQYF
v_gene: TRBV6-1; abundance: .; d_gene: .; j_gene: TRBJ2-7; CDR3nt: TGTGCCAGCAGTGAAGCGAGCCGTGGGCCAGTAAAGTACGAGCAGTACTTC; CDR3aa: CASSEASRGPVKYEQYF
v_gene: TRBV4-1; abundance: .; d_gene: .; j_gene: TRBJ1-2; CDR3nt: TGCGCCAGCAGCCAAGCGGAGGGGAGGCTCTACTATGGCTACACCTTC; CDR3aa: CASSQAEGRLYYGYTF
v_gene: TRBV5-4; abundance: .; d_gene: .; j_gene: TRBJ2-3; CDR3nt: TGTGCCAGCACCCCGGGGAGCACCTCTAGCACAGATACGCAGTATTTT; CDR3aa: CASTPGSTSSTDTQYF
v_gene: TRBV19; abundance: .; d_gene: .; j_gene: TRBJ1-1; CDR3nt: TGTGCCAGTATACAGGAGAGTCGGGGGGACACTGAAGCTTTCTTT; CDR3aa: CASIQESRGDTEAFF
v_gene: TRBV4-3; abundance: once; d_gene: .; j_gene: TRBJ1-5; CDR3nt: TGCGCCAGCAGTCTTTGGGGGGGGGCAACCCAGCCCCAGCATTTT; CDR3aa: CASSLWGGATQPQHF
v_gene: TRBV5-4; abundance: .; d_gene: .; j_gene: TRBJ1-1; CDR3nt: TGTGCCAGCAGCTTGCTAAGTCGGAACACTGAAGCTTTCTTT; CDR3aa: CASSLLSRNTEAFF
v_gene: TRBV29-1; abundance: .; d_gene: TRBD1; j_gene: TRBJ1-5; CDR3nt: TGCAGCGTTGGCGACAGGGGGGATCAGCCCCAGCATTTT; CDR3aa: CSVGDRGDQPQHF
v_gene: TRBV6-6; abundance: .; d_gene: .; j_gene: TRBJ1-3; CDR3nt: TGTGCCAGCAGCATAGGACAGGGAAACACCATATATTTT; CDR3aa: CASSIGQGNTIYF
v_gene: TRBV30; abundance: .; d_gene: .; j_gene: TRBJ2-6; CDR3nt: TGTGCCTGGAGTTTACTAGCCATCTCTGGGGCCAACGTCCTGACTTTC; CDR3aa: CAWSLLAISGANVLTF
v_gene: TRBV27; abundance: once; d_gene: .; j_gene: TRBJ2-6; CDR3nt: TGTGCCAGCAGAGGGGGGGGGCCTGGGGCCAACGTCCTGACTTTC; CDR3aa: CASRGGGPGANVLTF
v_gene: TRBV10-3; abundance: .; d_gene: .; j_gene: TRBJ1-1; CDR3nt: TGTGCCATCAGTGAGCGCGGGGGCGCGGACACCGAAGCTTTCTTT; CDR3aa: CAISERGGADTEAFF
v_gene: TRBV4-2; abundance: .; d_gene: TRBD1; j_gene: TRBJ2-7; CDR3nt: TGTGCCAGCAGCCAGGGGGACAGCCTTACCTACGAGCAGTACTTC; CDR3aa: CASSQGDSLTYEQYF
v_gene: TRBV5-1; abundance: .; d_gene: .; j_gene: TRBJ1-2; CDR3nt: TGCGCCAGCAGCTTCGGGACTCTGGGGGGCTACACCTTC; CDR3aa: CASSFGTLGGYTF
v_gene: TRBV13; abundance: .; d_gene: TRBD1; j_gene: TRBJ2-1; CDR3nt: TGTGCCAGCAGCTTCGATCGGACAGGGCTTTACAATGAGCAGTTCTTC; CDR3aa: CASSFDRTGLYNEQFF
v_gene: TRBV4-1; abundance: .; d_gene: TRBD2; j_gene: TRBJ2-1; CDR3nt: TGCGCCAGCAGCCCCTCGGGACTAAAGCGACAGCAGTTCTTC; CDR3aa: CASSPSGLKRQQFF
v_gene: TRBV5-1; abundance: once; d_gene: TRBD2; j_gene: TRBJ2-5; CDR3nt: TGCGCCAGCAGCTTCACGGGAGGAGGCGAGACCCAGTACTTC; CDR3aa: CASSFTGGGETQYF
v_gene: TRBV28; abundance: .; d_gene: .; j_gene: TRBJ1-5; CDR3nt: TGTGCCAGCAGTTTACCCATACAGGTTGAGAGCAATCAGCCCCAGCATTTT; CDR3aa: CASSLPIQVESNQPQHF
v_gene: TRBV2; abundance: .; d_gene: .; j_gene: TRBJ2-7; CDR3nt: TGTGCCAGCAGTCTCGACGAGGGCTCCTACGAGCAGTACTTC; CDR3aa: CASSLDEGSYEQYF
v_gene: TRBV10-1; abundance: .; d_gene: .; j_gene: TRBJ2-4; CDR3nt: TGCGCCAGCAGTGAGGAGCGGCTTATGATAGCCAAAAACATTCAGTACTTC; CDR3aa: CASSEERLMIAKNIQYF
v_gene: TRBV28; abundance: .; d_gene: .; j_gene: TRBJ1-1; CDR3nt: TGTGCCAGCTGCGGGGGGCAACGAGTTAACACTGAAGCTTTCTTT; CDR3aa: CASCGGQRVNTEAFF
v_gene: TRBV7-2; abundance: .; d_gene: TRBD1; j_gene: TRBJ1-4; CDR3nt: TGTGCCAGCAGCTCGGGACAGGGCCGGACTAATGAAAAACTGTTTTTT; CDR3aa: CASSSGQGRTNEKLFF
v_gene: TRBV5-8; abundance: .; d_gene: .; j_gene: TRBJ2-2; CDR3nt: TGTGCCAGCAGCCGAATTGGCACCGGGGAGCTGTTTTTT; CDR3aa: CASSRIGTGELFF
v_gene: TRBV5-1; abundance: .; d_gene: .; j_gene: TRBJ2-1; CDR3nt: TGCGCCAGCAGCTTGGGAGCAGGTCCTTCGGAGCAGTTCTTC; CDR3aa: CASSLGAGPSEQFF
v_gene: TRBV28; abundance: .; d_gene: .; j_gene: TRBJ1-1; CDR3nt: TGTGCCAGCAGTTTACGGAGGTTGAACACTGAAGCTTTCTTT; CDR3aa: CASSLRRLNTEAFF
v_gene: TRBV4-3; abundance: .; d_gene: TRBD1; j_gene: TRBJ1-6; CDR3nt: TGCGCCAGCAGCCAAGGAAGACAGGGGGGGTTCAATTCACCCCTCCACTTT; CDR3aa: CASSQGRQGGFNSPLHF
v_gene: TRBV7-2; abundance: .; d_gene: .; j_gene: TRBJ1-4; CDR3nt: TGTGCCAGCAGCTCACAGGGAACAACTAATGAAAAACTGTTTTTT; CDR3aa: CASSSQGTTNEKLFF
v_gene: TRBV7-9; abundance: .; d_gene: .; j_gene: TRBJ2-1; CDR3nt: TGTGCCAGCACTCGCACTAGTATTCTTCAGGATGAGCAGTTCTTC; CDR3aa: CASTRTSILQDEQFF
v_gene: TRBV2; abundance: .; d_gene: .; j_gene: TRBJ2-1; CDR3nt: TGTGCCAGCAGCCCCTCCGCCCCAGAAACAGGTTACAATGAGCAGTTCTTC; CDR3aa: CASSPSAPETGYNEQFF